Listed here are 15 T cell receptor beta chains from one sample, sequenced in a study of T cell responses to AZD1222 COVID-19 vaccine. Clones were read by immunoSEQ multiplex PCR, and TCRdb kept only the in-frame ones, dropping some. This table has some 130,000 clones, approximately 91% appearing once. The material was peripheral blood, obtained 28 days after the second AZD1222 dose. These receptors all come from an adult who received the AZD1222 COVID-19 vaccine.

CDR3 in amino acids: CASSQDSSGSYNEQFF. For the CDR3, the DNA is TGTGCCAGCAGCCAAGACTCTAGCGGGAGTTACAATGAGCAGTTCTTC. The rearrangement links TRBV3-1 (or the pseudogene TRBV3-2) to TRBJ2-1; 10 positions agree with TRBD2. This CDR3 region has 16 residues. Trimming removed 0 bases from V and 4 bases from J; junction bases left unmatched: 3. From germline, CDR1 is LGHDT and CDR2 YNNKEL (reference sequence).

With regard to this clone: Because the CDR3's place on the DNA is in doubt, the DNA is left out and the CDR3 is given as listed by TCRdb. The J gene is TRBJ1-6, the V gene TRBV7-5. TRBV7-5 is reported as a pseudogene. The length of the CDR3 is 18 amino acids, counting both ends. CDR3 residues: CARSLGDGGWGFGSPLHF.

CDR3 bases: TGCGCCAGCAGTGAGTCGATCGGCGGGAGTCCTCAGAATGAGCAGTTCTTC. The encoded protein is CASSESIGGSPQNEQFF. This chain connects TRBV10-2 to TRBJ2-1, with TRBD2 matching over 7 bases. CDR1 and CDR2 (germline): WSHSY, SAAADI. The CDR3 has 17 residues. V lost 0 bases to trimming and J lost 7 bases; unmatched junction nucleotides: 12.

The chain is built from TRBV9 and TRBJ2-1; 14 bases agree with TRBD2. Germline loops: CDR1 SGDLS, CDR2 YYNGEE. CDR3 length: 17 residues. V lost 2 bases to trimming and J lost 4 bases; unmatched junction nucleotides: 5. The CDR3 sequence is CASSVGTSGGPYNEQFF. DNA for the CDR3: TGTGCCAGCAGCGTCGGGACTAGCGGGGGTCCATACAATGAGCAGTTCTTC.

The chain links TRBV7-9 to TRBJ1-2, with 9 bases matching TRBD1. This CDR3 has 15 amino acids. V shed 4 bases and J 4 bases; nucleotides not matched to a gene: 7. The germline gives CDR1 SEHNR, CDR2 FQNEAQ (reference sequence). The CDR3: CASSSTTGGGYGYTF. In nucleotides, the CDR3 is TGTGCCAGCAGCTCTACCACAGGGGGCGGCTATGGCTACACCTTC.

The chain is built from TRBV30 and TRBJ1-5, with 7 bases identical to TRBD1. The CDR3 runs to 17 residues. The germline CDR1 and CDR2 sequences are GTSNPN and SVGIG (reference sequence). The V and J ends lost 2 bases and 0 bases, in that order; junction bases with no gene match: 10. The CDR3 spells CAWSFRTGSYSNQPQHF. For the CDR3, the DNA is TGTGCCTGGAGTTTCCGGACAGGTTCCTATAGCAATCAGCCCCAGCATTTT.

V gene TRBV4-1 combines with J gene TRBJ1-1; D is uncertain. Between the trimmed V and J ends, which lost 1 base and 6 bases, there was a span of 9 bases. This CDR3 spans 13 amino acids. Looked up from germline, CDR1 is MGHRA and CDR2 is YSYEKL. The CDR3 here is CASSQGPEAEAFF. The CDR3 DNA follows: TGCGCCAGCAGCCAAGGGCCAGAAGCTGAAGCTTTCTTT.

The chain combines TRBV10-3 with TRBJ2-7; no firm D call. There are 14 residues in the CDR3. The germline CDR1 and CDR2 sequences are ENHRY and SYGVKD. V gave up 5 bases and J gave up 0 bases, with 11 bases separating them. CDR3 sequence: CAISPFGSSYEQYF. The CDR3 DNA sequence: TGTGCCATCAGTCCATTCGGAAGCTCCTACGAGCAGTACTTC.

This sequence joins TRBV11-3 and TRBJ2-1; D is ambiguous. CDR1 is SGHNT and CDR2 is YENEEA in the germline V gene. This CDR3 has 17 residues. Deletions cut 1 base from V and 2 bases from J, with 15 bases between. The CDR3 sequence: CASSLGLGRWAYNEQFF. Here the CDR3 DNA reads TGTGCCAGCAGCTTAGGTTTAGGGCGATGGGCCTACAATGAGCAGTTCTTC.

This chain connects TRBV14 to TRBJ2-5, with TRBD1 matching over 9 bases. The CDR3 length is 16 residues. V lost 3 bases, J lost 3 bases, and 8 bases stayed unmatched. Germline lookup yields CDR1 SGHDN and CDR2 FVKESK. DNA of the CDR3: TGTGCCAGCAGCCACCTTAGGGGGACAGGGAAAGAGACCCAGTACTTC. Translated: CASSHLRGTGKETQYF.

The chain recombines TRBV5-1 with TRBJ2-7; unclear D gene. This CDR3 spans 11 amino acids. Germline values: CDR1 SGHRS, CDR2 YFSETQ. With 3 bases removed from V and 7 bases from J, the gap between germline ends came to 8 bases. CDR3 protein: CASSSLGEQYF. The CDR3 DNA reads TGCGCCAGCAGCTCCCTGGGGGAGCAGTACTTC.

The CDR3 is CASSDDPGRRYEQYF. The CDR3 region has the DNA TGCGCCAGCAGCGACGATCCGGGACGGAGATACGAGCAGTACTTC. The V gene is TRBV5-1, the J gene TRBJ2-7; D possibly uses TRBD1 or TRBD2 (5 bases each). The CDR3 consists of 15 residues. Germline V gene data show CDR1 as SGHRS and CDR2 as YFSETQ. Trimming took off 4 bases at V and 4 bases at J, with 18 bases between the two ends.

This clone was observed a handful of times. The CDR3 does not close with the conserved phenylalanine or tryptophan, likely indicating a read error. The DNA is omitted, as the CDR3 cannot be located on it reliably, and the CDR3 follows TCRdb's listing. The chain combines TRBV27 with TRBJ1-1; TRBD1 was called by the table and not checked on the DNA. CDR1 and CDR2 from the germline V gene are MNHEY and SMNVEV (reference sequence). The CDR3 is made up of 11 amino acids, end residues included. CDR3 protein: CASSLKTGGEV.

This clone was seen more than once but under ten times. This sample includes further DNA sequences coding for the same CDR3. V gene TRBV20-1 combines with J gene TRBJ1-5, with D unresolved. This CDR3 spans 12 amino acids. In germline, CDR1 is DFQATT, CDR2 SNEGSKA (reference sequence). Between the trimmed V and J ends, which lost 3 bases and 7 bases, there was a span of 10 bases. CDR3 nucleotides: TGCAGTGCTAGTCTCTCCGGCCAGCCCCAGCATTTT. It specifies CSASLSGQPQHF.

This rearrangement joins TRBV7-6 to TRBJ2-1; 8 bases match TRBD1. With 4 bases clipped from V and 7 bases from J, the junction kept 12 bases outside the gene matches. The CDR3 contains 16 residues. CDR1 is SGHVS, CDR2 FNYEAQ, per germline. The CDR3 DNA follows: TGTGCCAGCAGCTCAATTGCCCAGGGGGCAGAGAATGAGCAGTTCTTC. The encoded protein is CASSSIAQGAENEQFF.